This T cell receptor (beta chain) derives from a study of T-cell reconstitution after alpha-beta-depleted transplantation in children. Findings and limits, study-wide: Two months or so post-transplant, alpha-beta T cells reportedly derived from several hundred expanded graft clones.

Preparing the TCRbeta library involved the use of unique molecular identifiers. TCRdb reprocessed the PCR reads with MiXCR, giving one entry per CDR3 protein. The sample records about 980,000 distinct CDR3 sequences, roughly 31% being singletons. This clonotype was observed a handful of times. Its antigen is not identified. V was pared by 0 bases and J by 9 bases, with 4 bases of the junction left unmatched. The CDR3 spans 13 residues. CDR1 SGHDT and CDR2 YYEEEE come from the germline V gene. The V call is TRBV5-6, the J call TRBJ2-5; 8 positions match TRBD2. The sequence was collected from a boy in the first two years of life who had a stem cell transplant for SCID, so the T cells may come from the graft donor. Sequencing was performed on PBMCs, mostly from graft donor cells, taken 360 days after TCRalphabeta/CD19-depleted stem cell transplant. CDR3 sequence reads: CASSLGLAMAQYF. CDR3 in DNA: TGTGCCAGCAGCTTGGGACTAGCGATGGCCCAGTACTTC.